This T cell receptor beta chain was captured by sequencing in a study of blood T cells in healthy people across ages. Study results and caveats: TCR beta diversity, measured per million T cells, fell in a roughly linear way with age. PBMCs left unsorted prevented a conclusive naive versus antigen-experienced comparison.

Each of the donors had roughly 9.4 milliliters of peripheral blood drawn into EDTA-treated Vacutainer tubes. With a J-beta primer mix and a sample-barcoded 5' primer, a second PCR ran 7 to 11 cycles. A 12-random-nucleotide template-switch adaptor tagged each cDNA molecule. MiXCR was run by TCRdb on the 5' RACE reads, yielding one entry per CDR3 protein. The table lists approximately 900,000 distinct CDR3 sequences, around 48% of them singletons, with 10% to 15% in the top ten. Germline-derived CDR1 and CDR2 are MNHEY and SVGAGI. Trimming left V 2 bases short and J 6 bases short, with 10 bases between. CDR3 length equals 13 residues. This clonotype has more than one count but fewer than ten. Its antigen remains unidentified.

Sequencing was performed on blood. This sequence was found in a young man in good health. The gene calls are TRBV6-5 and TRBJ1-2; D is possibly TRBD1 (6 bases). The CDR3 is CASSYRQGNGYTF. Here the CDR3 DNA reads TGTGCCAGCAGTTACAGGCAGGGGAATGGCTACACCTTC.